What follows describes a single T cell receptor beta chain. Its specific antigen is unknown. No much larger clonotype is one base removed from it; base qualities were not supplied. Between the V and J ends, shortened by 1 base and 7 bases respectively, the junction contains 10 bases. From the cysteine through the phenylalanine, the CDR3 covers 12 amino acids. Only the CDR3 region is kept as DNA, spanning 36 bases read in frame from base 1. Via the germline V gene, CDR1 is SQVTM and CDR2 ANQGSEA. The record originates from a study of blood T cell repertoires in COVID-19 (dated by TCRdb to 2018 to 2020). About the investigation overall: The collaborator samples originated in the United States, Italy and Spain and spanned the acute and convalescent phases of COVID-19. The material from the prospective study consisted of cDNA or gDNA derived from T cells, B-cell-depleted T cells, or PBMCs. The dataset comprised deeply sampled blood TCRbeta repertoires from subjects exposed to, actively infected with, or recovered from COVID-19. The repertoires were released in a freely available public database intended as a resource for research on the immune response to SARS-CoV-2. The samples were drawn from two sources: the first 160 participants of the ongoing ImmuneRACE study, and 1,000 to 1,500 subjects contributed by 6 global collaborators. Sample metadata almost always included a de-identified subject ID, COVID-19 status, age in years and sex. Where available, HLA class I and class II types were obtained from metadata supplied by the sample provider rather than from assay-based typing. Study-wide findings and limitations: The quantity of clinical and demographic metadata differed by source and by participant and was supplied without curation.

TCRbeta CDR3 regions were amplified from genomic DNA by means of the immunoSEQ Assay, a bias-controlled multiplex PCR. The paper's data handling went like this. Within the assay, amplification of reference gene primers was used to estimate how many nucleated cells each sample contained. Sequence reads were collapsed and filtered to measure the absolute abundance of every unique TCRbeta CDR3 rearrangement. For each sample, productive Simpson clonality was calculated as the square root of Simpson's diversity index across productive rearrangements. TCRdb took this table from immuneACCESS and kept in-frame rearrangements with V and J called. Such tables lack part of the clones; where checked against another copy, unresolved V genes explain under half of the gap, and the rest is unexplained. V and J calls and clone size are copied from that table; D and trimming were computed from the DNA. Counted in this sample were 250,000 to 350,000 clones; about 88% of them appeared once. About 11% of the sample lies in the top ten.

In Seattle, one collaborating source enrolled patients while the infection was active and tracked those patients longitudinally over the course of disease. Whole blood was collected in K2EDTA tubes by collaborating institutions according to the institutions' own protocols. For TCRbeta analysis, collaborator samples were shipped as frozen whole blood, as isolated PBMCs, or as DNA extracted from either sample type. Recombination linked TRBV29-1 to TRBJ1-2; a weak D assignment points to TRBD1 (5 bases agree). Sequences were obtained from peripheral blood. This clonotype originated in a woman in her thirties with COVID-19, enrolled during active disease. In nucleotides, the sequence is TGCAGCGTTGAAGGGGGTACAGGTGGCTACACCTTC. Its protein reads: CSVEGGTGGYTF. Supplemented by the reference TRBV29-1 and TRBJ1-2 proteins around the CDR3, the complete variable domain is SAVISQKPSRDICQRGTSLTIQCQVDSQVTMMFWYRQQPGQSLTLIATANQGSEATYESGFVIDKFPISRPNLTFSTLTVSNMSPEDSSIYLCSVEGGTGGYTFGSGTRLTVV.